This T cell receptor beta chain originates from a study of technical replicates of blood from several donors. In its sample, this clone was seen a few times. Assay: immunoSEQ multiplex PCR; the TCRdb copy retains only in-frame clones and omits some. The table has around 78,000 clones, 94% seen once. The CDR3 has 16 amino acids. CDR1 and CDR2 (germline): SNHLY, FYNNEI. Trimming removed 6 bases from V and 0 bases from J; junction bases left unmatched: 6. V is TRBV2 and J is TRBJ2-5, with 11 bases that match TRBD2. Sequences were obtained from T cells isolated from PBMCs. The sequence came from a human donor in good health. The CDR3 region has the DNA TGTGCCAGCAGCACTAGCGGGGGAGTGTACCAAGAGACCCAGTACTTC. Its protein is CASSTSGGVYQETQYF.